What follows describes a single T cell receptor (beta chain). Its antigen is currently unknown. 60 Vbeta and 13 Jbeta primers were used in PCR. Only in-frame clones appear in the TCRdb table, and some are missing; sequencing was by immunoSEQ multiplex PCR. Here the sample spans about 67,000 clones, approximately 75% being singletons. CDR3 length: 15 residues. Germline assignment: CDR1 SGHRS and CDR2 YFSETQ. Unmatched junction bases numbered 4, after V lost 4 bases and J lost 4 bases. The sample belongs to a study of cytomegalovirus exposure and HLA in healthy donors. General study results and limits: Relative to the 666-donor mean, N-insertions were reportedly fewer in an Asian-associated ancestry cluster in a later analysis.

Sequencing was performed on PBMCs. The rearrangement uses TRBV5-1 and TRBJ2-3; 12 positions agree with TRBD2. The clonotype comes from a man aged 60 to 69 in good health and CMV-seropositive. The CDR3, as DNA: TGCGCCAGCAGCCCGCTAGCGGGGGGGCCAGATACGCAGTATTTT. This encodes CASSPLAGGPDTQYF.